This T cell receptor beta chain derives from a study of T cells in Graves' hyperthyroidism and ophthalmopathy. On the study more broadly: Any treatment followed the collection of peripheral blood at initial diagnosis. Study-wide results and limits: Blood shared most expanded thyroid clonotypes above 0.001. In the analysis, a 13 V-J model separated ophthalmopathy from stable hyperthyroidism.

Turning to this clonotype: Its cognate antigen is unknown.

RNA transcripts were the template for amplifying TCR beta CDR3 regions. When the TCR CDR3 underwent first-round RT-PCR, the HTBI primer set was used. TCRdb processed the multiplex PCR reads anew with MiXCR; each CDR3 protein has one entry. Among some 600,000 distinct CDR3 sequences, about 15% were seen once, and the ten largest hold 5% to 7%. The CDR3 loop spans 15 amino acids. V shed 5 bases and J 3 bases; nucleotides not matched to a gene: 7. Per the germline V gene, CDR1 is SEHNR and CDR2 is FQNEAQ (reference sequence). Diagnoses used clinical symptoms, serum thyroxine and TRAb, thyroid ultrasound and orbital computed tomography.

The rearrangement uses TRBV7-9 and TRBJ2-1; 7 bases align to TRBD2. The sample was blood. This sequence was found in a woman between 25 and 40 years old with Graves' hyperthyroidism that later progressed to Graves' ophthalmopathy. Here the CDR3 reads CASSRQAGIYNEQFF. CDR3 nucleotide sequence: TGTGCCAGCAGCCGTCAAGCGGGGATCTACAATGAGCAGTTCTTC.